This TCR beta chain derives from a study of blood T cell repertoires in COVID-19. As for the study in general: The origin of the acute and convalescent COVID-19 samples was the United States, Italy and Spain.

This CDR3 is 17 amino acids long. V dropped 5 bases and J dropped 2; count of bases not matched to a gene: 11. Germline V gene sequence: CDR1 LNHDA, CDR2 SQIVND (reference sequence). Enrollment of patients from Seattle took place during active infection, with longitudinal follow-up. Authors' analysis steps: Amplifying reference gene primers gave estimates of nucleated cell counts. TCRdb's copy holds only in-frame clones and misses some; the assay was immunoSEQ multiplex PCR. V and J calls and clone size come straight from that table; D and trimming were deduced from the DNA. The profile covers 540,000 or so clones, with less than 90% appearing a single time and under 8.5% taken by the ten largest.

This clonotype was obtained from a woman aged 45 to 65 with COVID-19, enrolled during active disease. The V call is TRBV19, the J call TRBJ2-3, with TRBD2 matching 9 bases. The sequencing sample was made of peripheral blood. The CDR3 spells CASSRRQAGGSTDTQYF. CDR3 DNA: TGTGCCAGTAGTCGGCGGCAAGCGGGGGGCTCCACAGATACGCAGTATTTT.